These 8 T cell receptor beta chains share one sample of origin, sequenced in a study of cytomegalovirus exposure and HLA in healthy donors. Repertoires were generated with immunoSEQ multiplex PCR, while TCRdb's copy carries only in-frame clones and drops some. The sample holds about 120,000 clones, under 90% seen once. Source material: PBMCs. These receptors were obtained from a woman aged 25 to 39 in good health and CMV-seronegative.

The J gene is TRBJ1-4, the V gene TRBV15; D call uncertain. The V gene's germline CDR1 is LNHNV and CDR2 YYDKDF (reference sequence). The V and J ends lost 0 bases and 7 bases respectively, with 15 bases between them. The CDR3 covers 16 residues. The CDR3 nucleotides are TGTGCCACCAGCAGAGATGCCCGGGAAAGAAGTGAAAAACTGTTTTTT. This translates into CATSRDARERSEKLFF.

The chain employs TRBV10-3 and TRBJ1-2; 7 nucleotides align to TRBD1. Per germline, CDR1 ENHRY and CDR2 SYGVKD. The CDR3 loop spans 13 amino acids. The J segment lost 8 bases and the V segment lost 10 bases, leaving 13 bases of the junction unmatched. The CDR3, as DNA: TGTGCCACCGATGCAGGGGGGCCGGAGGGCTACACCTTC. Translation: CATDAGGPEGYTF.

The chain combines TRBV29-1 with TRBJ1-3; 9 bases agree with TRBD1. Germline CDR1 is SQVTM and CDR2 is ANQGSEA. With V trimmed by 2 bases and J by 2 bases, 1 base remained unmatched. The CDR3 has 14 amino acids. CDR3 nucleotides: TGCAGCGTTGAACGGACAGGGGCTGGAAACACCATATATTTT. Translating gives CSVERTGAGNTIYF.

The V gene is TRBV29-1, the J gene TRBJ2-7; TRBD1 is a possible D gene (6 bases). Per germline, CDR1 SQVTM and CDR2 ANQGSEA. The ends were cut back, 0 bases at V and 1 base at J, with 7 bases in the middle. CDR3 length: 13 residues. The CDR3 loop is CSVEEGGSYEQYF. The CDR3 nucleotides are TGCAGCGTTGAAGAAGGGGGATCCTACGAGCAGTACTTC.

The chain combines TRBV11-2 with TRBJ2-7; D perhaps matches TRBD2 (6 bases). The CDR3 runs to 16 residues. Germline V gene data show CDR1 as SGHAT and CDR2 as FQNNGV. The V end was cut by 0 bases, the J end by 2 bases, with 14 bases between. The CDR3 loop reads CASSLERGSTAYEQYF. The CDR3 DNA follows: TGTGCCAGCAGCTTAGAGCGGGGAAGCACCGCCTACGAGCAGTACTTC.

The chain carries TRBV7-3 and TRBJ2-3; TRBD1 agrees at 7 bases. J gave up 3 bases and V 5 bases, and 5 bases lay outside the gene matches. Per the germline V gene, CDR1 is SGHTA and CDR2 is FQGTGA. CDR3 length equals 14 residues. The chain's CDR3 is CASSPDRQTDTQYF. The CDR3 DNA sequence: TGTGCCAGCAGCCCGGACAGGCAGACAGATACGCAGTATTTT.

CDR3: CASSLSGGNSPLHF. The CDR3 DNA is TGTGCCAGCAGCTTATCAGGGGGAAATTCACCCCTCCACTTT. The gene calls are TRBV7-2 and TRBJ1-6; 7 nucleotides line up with TRBD1. The CDR3 spans 14 residues. The trim removed 2 bases at V and 7 bases at J, leaving 2 bases unmatched. CDR1 and CDR2 (germline): SGHTA, FQGNSA.

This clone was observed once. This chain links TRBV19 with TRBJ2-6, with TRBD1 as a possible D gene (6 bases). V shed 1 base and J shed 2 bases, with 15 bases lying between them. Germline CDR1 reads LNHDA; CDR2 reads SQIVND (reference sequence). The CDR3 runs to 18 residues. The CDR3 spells CASSIVKIQGTGANVLTF. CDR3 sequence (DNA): TGTGCCAGTAGTATAGTCAAAATACAGGGAACTGGGGCCAACGTCCTGACTTTC.